This TCR beta chain is from a study of tumor-infiltrating lymphocytes in localized non-small cell lung cancer. Trimming shortened V by 2 bases and J by 1 base, and 10 bases separated the two germline ends. Germline lookup yields CDR1 SGDLS and CDR2 YYNGEE. The CDR3 has 14 amino acids. Profiling relied on immunoSEQ multiplex PCR, and the TCRdb table lists in-frame clones only, not all of them. The table lists around 15,000 clones, 45% of them singletons. The material sequenced was lung tumor tissue. The source is a human donor with non-small cell lung cancer. The chain recombines TRBV9 with TRBJ2-7, with D possibly called TRBD1 or TRBD2 (5 bases each). The CDR3 DNA reads TGTGCCAGCAGCGTGGGGACCCATTCCTACGAGCAGTACTTC. Protein product: CASSVGTHSYEQYF.